This is a list of T cell receptor beta chains from one sample in a study of blood T cell repertoires in COVID-19. The assay was immunoSEQ multiplex PCR, and TCRdb's table has in-frame clones only and misses some. In the table there are about 280,000 clones, about nine tenths of which are singletons. The source material was peripheral blood. All receptors come from a woman younger than 45 with COVID-19, enrolled during active disease. The CDR3 runs from the conserved cysteine through the conserved F or W. D genes are given only for firm matches. A clone size is listed for some rows: how often the clone was seen (once, few, many), or a class if it is expanded.

j_gene: TRBJ2-1
v_gene: TRBV6-6
abundance: .
len: 19
d_gene: TRBD1
CDR3nt: TGTGCCAGCAGCTTAACACTGGACAGGGGTGACTTTTCCTACAATGAGCAGTTCTTC
CDR3aa: CASSLTLDRGDFSYNEQFF

j_gene: TRBJ1-2
v_gene: TRBV4-3
abundance: .
len: 15
d_gene: .
CDR3nt: TGCGCCAGCAGCCAAGGGTGGGGACTGAACTATGGCTACACCTTC
CDR3aa: CASSQGWGLNYGYTF

j_gene: TRBJ2-3
v_gene: TRBV7-2
abundance: .
len: 15
d_gene: TRBD1
CDR3nt: TGTGCCAGCAGCTCCCCCGACAGGGGAGCAGATACGCAGTATTTT
CDR3aa: CASSSPDRGADTQYF

j_gene: TRBJ2-1
v_gene: TRBV6-5
abundance: .
len: 14
d_gene: .
CDR3nt: TGTGCCAGCCGAACGGGTGGGGGGTTGAATGAGCAGTTCTTC
CDR3aa: CASRTGGGLNEQFF

j_gene: TRBJ1-2
v_gene: TRBV6-2/TRBV6-3
abundance: .
len: 13
d_gene: TRBD1
CDR3nt: TGTGCCAGCAGCTGGGACAGCCACTATGGCTACACCTTC
CDR3aa: CASSWDSHYGYTF

j_gene: TRBJ2-7
v_gene: TRBV5-6
abundance: .
len: 14
d_gene: .
CDR3nt: TGTGCCAGCCGAACGTCGAGGGGAGGCGGCGAGCAGTACTTC
CDR3aa: CASRTSRGGGEQYF

j_gene: TRBJ1-6
v_gene: TRBV7-9
abundance: .
len: 15
d_gene: .
CDR3nt: TGTGCCAGCAGCTTAGATTGGGGGGATAATTCACCCCTCCACTTT
CDR3aa: CASSLDWGDNSPLHF

j_gene: TRBJ2-3
v_gene: TRBV28
abundance: .
len: 14
d_gene: .
CDR3nt: TGTGCCAGCAGCCGAATTGATCTAGGCACCACGCAGTATTTT
CDR3aa: CASSRIDLGTTQYF

j_gene: TRBJ1-2
v_gene: TRBV6-5
abundance: once
len: 15
d_gene: .
CDR3nt: TGTGCCAGCAGTTACTCGGGCAGGGCAGGAAATGGCTACACCTTC
CDR3aa: CASSYSGRAGNGYTF

j_gene: TRBJ1-4
v_gene: TRBV19
abundance: .
len: 15
d_gene: TRBD1
CDR3nt: TGTGCCAGTACGAACACCGGGACAGGCGGTGAAAAACTGTTTTTT
CDR3aa: CASTNTGTGGEKLFF

j_gene: TRBJ2-2
v_gene: TRBV27
abundance: .
len: 13
d_gene: .
CDR3nt: TGTGCCAGCAGAAGAGAAATTCCCGGGGAGCTGTTTTTT
CDR3aa: CASRREIPGELFF

j_gene: TRBJ2-1
v_gene: TRBV5-1
abundance: .
len: 13
d_gene: .
CDR3nt: TGCGCCAGCAGCTTGGAGAGGTACAATGAGCAGTTCTTC
CDR3aa: CASSLERYNEQFF

j_gene: TRBJ2-1
v_gene: TRBV24-1
abundance: once
len: 18
d_gene: TRBD2
CDR3nt: TGTGCCACCAGTGATACCGTGGGACTAGCGGGTCCCTACAATGAGCAGTTCTTC
CDR3aa: CATSDTVGLAGPYNEQFF

j_gene: TRBJ2-2
v_gene: TRBV2
abundance: .
len: 13
d_gene: .
CDR3nt: TGTGCCAGCAGGACTAGGAACACCGGGGAGCTGTTTTTT
CDR3aa: CASRTRNTGELFF

j_gene: TRBJ2-7
v_gene: TRBV1
abundance: .
len: 21
d_gene: .
CDR3nt: TGCACCAGCAGACCTCCAAGGCCTAGCGGGAAGCTACGGAAGCGCCCCTACGAGCAGTACTTC
CDR3aa: CTSRPPRPSGKLRKRPYEQYF

j_gene: TRBJ2-5
v_gene: TRBV5-5
abundance: .
len: 13
d_gene: .
CDR3nt: TGTGCCAGCAGCGGGGAGTTACAAGAGACCCAGTACTTC
CDR3aa: CASSGELQETQYF

j_gene: TRBJ2-7
v_gene: TRBV4-3
abundance: .
len: 15
d_gene: TRBD2
CDR3nt: TGCGCCAGCAGCCGGAGACTAGCGGGGGGGTACGAGCAGTACTTC
CDR3aa: CASSRRLAGGYEQYF

j_gene: TRBJ1-1
v_gene: TRBV19
abundance: .
len: 15
d_gene: TRBD1
CDR3nt: TGTGCCAGTAGTATAGGCCGACAGGGATGGACTGAAGCTTTCTTT
CDR3aa: CASSIGRQGWTEAFF

j_gene: TRBJ2-7
v_gene: TRBV5-1
abundance: .
len: 18
d_gene: TRBD2
CDR3nt: TGCGCCAGCAGCTTGGAAGGACTAGCGGGAGGCCCCTTGGACGAGCAGTACTTC
CDR3aa: CASSLEGLAGGPLDEQYF

j_gene: TRBJ2-7
v_gene: TRBV10-3
abundance: .
len: 20
d_gene: TRBD2
CDR3nt: TGTGCCATCAGTGACCCGGACAGGGCCCCTGGACTAGCGGGAGCTGGAGAGCAGTACTTC
CDR3aa: CAISDPDRAPGLAGAGEQYF

j_gene: TRBJ1-1
v_gene: TRBV28
abundance: .
len: 13
d_gene: .
CDR3nt: TGTGCCAGCAGTTTTGGCATGAACACTGAAGCTTTCTTT
CDR3aa: CASSFGMNTEAFF

j_gene: TRBJ2-7
v_gene: TRBV6-5
abundance: .
len: 15
d_gene: .
CDR3nt: TGTGCCAGCAGCAGGGACTCGGGGTATTGGTACGAGCAGTACTTC
CDR3aa: CASSRDSGYWYEQYF

j_gene: TRBJ2-3
v_gene: TRBV3-1/TRBV3-2
abundance: .
len: 16
d_gene: TRBD2
CDR3nt: TGTGCCAGCGACCCAGGGACTAGCGGGAGTACAGATACGCAGTATTTT
CDR3aa: CASDPGTSGSTDTQYF

j_gene: TRBJ1-6
v_gene: TRBV7-3
abundance: .
len: 14
d_gene: TRBD1
CDR3nt: TGTGCCAGCAGCACTGGGACAGGGCATTCACCCCTCCACTTT
CDR3aa: CASSTGTGHSPLHF

j_gene: TRBJ2-1
v_gene: TRBV19
abundance: .
len: 14
d_gene: TRBD1
CDR3nt: TGTGCCACCCTCCCGGGACAGGGGGCAAATGAGCAGTTCTTC
CDR3aa: CATLPGQGANEQFF

j_gene: TRBJ2-1
v_gene: TRBV2
abundance: .
len: 12
d_gene: .
CDR3nt: TGTGCCAGCTCTAGAGACGGACTTGAGCAGTTCTTC
CDR3aa: CASSRDGLEQFF

j_gene: TRBJ2-1
v_gene: TRBV5-6
abundance: .
len: 12
d_gene: .
CDR3nt: TGTGCCAGCAGCTTCAACGGGAATGAGCAGTTCTTC
CDR3aa: CASSFNGNEQFF

j_gene: TRBJ2-5
v_gene: TRBV19
abundance: .
len: 14
d_gene: TRBD1
CDR3nt: TGTGCCAGTAGTATCACAGGGGGCTCAGAGACCCAGTACTTC
CDR3aa: CASSITGGSETQYF

j_gene: TRBJ1-2
v_gene: TRBV4-1
abundance: .
len: 15
d_gene: .
CDR3nt: TGCGCCAGCAGCCAATTGACCGGAGTTAGCTATGGCTACACCTTC
CDR3aa: CASSQLTGVSYGYTF

j_gene: TRBJ1-1
v_gene: TRBV7-9
abundance: .
len: 14
d_gene: TRBD1
CDR3nt: TGTGCCAGCAGCTTACAGGGGGCTGGCACTGAAGCTTTCTTT
CDR3aa: CASSLQGAGTEAFF

j_gene: TRBJ2-7
v_gene: TRBV29-1
abundance: .
len: 14
d_gene: TRBD2
CDR3nt: TGCAGCGTTGGCCCTAGCGGGAATGGTTACGAGCAGTACTTC
CDR3aa: CSVGPSGNGYEQYF

j_gene: TRBJ2-5
v_gene: TRBV30
abundance: .
len: 13
d_gene: .
CDR3nt: TGTGCCTGGAGTTCAGGGGGGATAGAGACCCAGTACTTC
CDR3aa: CAWSSGGIETQYF

j_gene: TRBJ2-2
v_gene: TRBV28
abundance: .
len: 16
d_gene: .
CDR3nt: TGTGCCAGCAGTTTAGTCGCGGAAAGGAACACCGGGGAGCTGTTTTTT
CDR3aa: CASSLVAERNTGELFF

j_gene: TRBJ1-5
v_gene: TRBV4-3
abundance: once
len: 16
d_gene: .
CDR3nt: TGCGCCAGCAGCCAAGAGCTCTTGCTAGGCAATCAGCCCCAGCATTTT
CDR3aa: CASSQELLLGNQPQHF

j_gene: TRBJ2-3
v_gene: TRBV2
abundance: .
len: 14
d_gene: TRBD1
CDR3nt: TGTGCCGGGAAGGGACAGGGCGGAACAGATACGCAGTATTTT
CDR3aa: CAGKGQGGTDTQYF

j_gene: TRBJ1-1
v_gene: TRBV9
abundance: .
len: 17
d_gene: .
CDR3nt: TGTGCCAGCAGCGCCCGGGGGGGGCATTTAGGGAACACTGAAGCTTTCTTT
CDR3aa: CASSARGGHLGNTEAFF

j_gene: TRBJ1-4
v_gene: TRBV15
abundance: .
len: 13
d_gene: TRBD1
CDR3nt: TGTGCCACAGTACGGGACAGCCATGAAAAACTGTTTTTT
CDR3aa: CATVRDSHEKLFF

j_gene: TRBJ2-5
v_gene: TRBV7-9
abundance: .
len: 12
d_gene: .
CDR3nt: TGTGCCAGCACCCGGGGTGAGGAGACCCAGTACTTC
CDR3aa: CASTRGEETQYF

j_gene: TRBJ2-7
v_gene: TRBV19
abundance: .
len: 14
d_gene: .
CDR3nt: TGTGCCAGTAGTATGACAGGGCGGGGATACGAGCAGTACTTC
CDR3aa: CASSMTGRGYEQYF

j_gene: TRBJ1-5
v_gene: TRBV6-5
abundance: once
len: 14
d_gene: .
CDR3nt: TGTGCCAGCAGTTTCGGTATGAGCAATCAGCCCCAGCATTTT
CDR3aa: CASSFGMSNQPQHF

j_gene: TRBJ2-1
v_gene: TRBV2
abundance: .
len: 14
d_gene: TRBD2
CDR3nt: TGTGCCAGCAGTGTAGCGGGAGCGGGTAATGAGCAGTTCTTC
CDR3aa: CASSVAGAGNEQFF